One and the same sample provided the 19 T cell receptor beta chains below, sequenced in a study of blood T cell repertoires in COVID-19. Sequencing was performed with immunoSEQ multiplex PCR; in TCRdb, only in-frame clones are kept and a portion is missing. The sample records about 140,000 clones, roughly 84% being singletons. Material: peripheral blood. Receptor source: a man aged 60 to 75 with active or convalescent COVID-19.

This clone was observed a handful of times. The chain is built from TRBV27 and TRBJ1-2; the D is unclear. V lost 6 bases, J lost 5 bases, and 22 bases lay in between. The CDR3 totals 16 residues. Looked up from germline, CDR1 is MNHEY and CDR2 is SMNVEV (reference sequence). The CDR3 here is CASSPEEGEGHYGYTF. The CDR3 nucleotides are TGTGCCAGCAGCCCGGAGGAGGGAGAGGGCCATTATGGCTACACCTTC.

The chain carries TRBV5-1 and TRBJ2-2; 7 nucleotides line up with TRBD2. This CDR3 is built from 18 residues. Per the germline V gene, CDR1 is SGHRS and CDR2 is YFSETQ. With 2 bases clipped from V and 2 bases from J, the junction kept 12 bases outside the gene matches. In nucleotides, the CDR3 is TGCGCCAGCAGCTTTTGGGGTCCGGGACTACTAAACACCGGGGAGCTGTTTTTT. This gives the protein CASSFWGPGLLNTGELFF.

This sequence joins TRBV18 and TRBJ1-4, with no clear D. Trimming pared 6 bases from V and 12 bases from J, leaving 20 bases between. The CDR3 consists of 14 residues. Germline CDR1 reads KGHSH; CDR2 reads LQKENI. The CDR3, as DNA: TGTGCCAGCTCTCTCCCCATCCCCTCGGCGGAACTGTTTTTT. Translating gives CASSLPIPSAELFF.

The genes are TRBV18 and TRBJ2-5, with unresolved D. There are 12 residues in the CDR3. V was trimmed by 3 bases and J by 0 bases, leaving 2 bases between them. The germline gives CDR1 KGHSH, CDR2 LQKENI. The CDR3 loop reads CASSPNQETQYF. CDR3 in DNA: TGTGCCAGCTCACCCAACCAAGAGACCCAGTACTTC.

The chain couples TRBV19 to TRBJ2-1, with 7 positions matching TRBD1. With 4 bases clipped from V and 3 bases from J, the junction kept 6 bases outside the gene matches. The CDR3 has 15 amino acids. The germline V gene encodes CDR1 LNHDA and CDR2 SQIVND (reference sequence). Here the CDR3 reads CASSTWGQLYNEQFF. CDR3 in DNA: TGTGCCAGTAGTACGTGGGGACAGCTCTACAATGAGCAGTTCTTC.

The rearrangement joins TRBV3-1 (or the pseudogene TRBV3-2) to TRBJ1-3; the D gene is possibly TRBD1 (6 bases). The germline V and J ends were trimmed by 1 base and 4 bases, with 8 bases remaining between them. The germline V gene encodes CDR1 LGHDT and CDR2 YNNKEL (reference sequence). The CDR3 loop spans 14 amino acids. The CDR3 region has the DNA TGTGCCAGCAGCCAAGCGAGGGGGGGAAACACCATATATTTT. This sequence encodes CASSQARGGNTIYF.

CDR3 in amino acids: CASSQAGGNQPQHF. The CDR3 DNA sequence: TGCGCCAGCAGCCAAGCGGGCGGGAATCAGCCCCAGCATTTT. The V gene is TRBV4-1, the J gene TRBJ1-5; unclear D gene. This CDR3 region has 14 residues. Deletions cut 1 base from V and 4 bases from J, with 8 bases between. Per the germline V gene, CDR1 is MGHRA and CDR2 is YSYEKL.

The V call is TRBV2, the J call TRBJ2-3, with D hard to call. The germline V gene encodes CDR1 SNHLY and CDR2 FYNNEI. The V end was cut by 4 bases, the J end by 0 bases, with 11 bases between. This CDR3 contains 15 residues. CDR3 region: CASSVLGSSTDTQYF. CDR3 nucleotides: TGTGCCAGCAGTGTGTTGGGCTCTAGCACAGATACGCAGTATTTT.

The V call is TRBV7-2, the J call TRBJ1-2, with D perhaps TRBD1 (5 bases). The CDR3 is made up of 14 amino acids. The V end lost 5 bases, the J end lost 6 bases, and 16 bases lay between the germline ends. Germline V lookup: CDR1 SGHTA, CDR2 FQGNSA. CDR3 nucleotides: TGTGCCAGCAGCATTGGAGCCCCGGGGGATGGCTACACCTTC. It codes for CASSIGAPGDGYTF.

This chain joins TRBV7-9 and TRBJ2-3; 8 bases are a match to TRBD2. The V and J ends lost 5 bases and 4 bases, in that order; junction bases with no gene match: 11. CDR3 length: 16 amino acids. In germline, CDR1 is SEHNR, CDR2 FQNEAQ (reference sequence). CDR3 coding DNA: TGTGCCAGCAGCCCAGCCGGGGGGGGGAATGCAGATACGCAGTATTTT. Its translation: CASSPAGGGNADTQYF.

The V call is TRBV5-1, the J call TRBJ1-1, with D maybe TRBD1 (6 bases). Germline assignment: CDR1 SGHRS and CDR2 YFSETQ. V gave up 1 base and J gave up 1 base, with 8 bases separating them. The CDR3 has 14 amino acids. The CDR3 sequence: CASSLLGGNTEAFF. The CDR3, as DNA: TGCGCCAGCAGCTTGTTAGGGGGGAACACTGAAGCTTTCTTT.

This clone was detected only a few times. This chain uses TRBV27 with TRBJ1-2; tentatively, D is TRBD1 (5 bases). The V and J ends lost 6 bases and 7 bases respectively, with 15 bases between them. CDR1 is MNHEY and CDR2 is SMNVEV in the germline V gene (reference sequence). The CDR3 is 13 amino acids. CDR3 residues: CASSDHQGAGYTF. Here the CDR3 DNA reads TGTGCCAGCAGCGACCACCAGGGTGCTGGCTACACCTTC.

The chain employs TRBV19 and TRBJ1-5; 9 positions match TRBD1. The CDR3 totals 17 residues. Per the germline V gene, CDR1 is LNHDA and CDR2 is SQIVND (reference sequence). V shed 6 bases, J shed 7 bases, and the junction held 16 bases outside the gene matches. The CDR3 DNA follows: TGTGCCAGTAGCCCGCCCCTCCGGACAGGGGCAAGGCAGCCCCAGCATTTT. It codes for CASSPPLRTGARQPQHF.

This chain joins TRBV30 and TRBJ1-2, with D unresolved. Germline-derived CDR1 and CDR2 are GTSNPN and SVGIG (reference sequence). The CDR3 runs to 15 residues. The V and J ends lost 1 base and 0 bases respectively, with 12 bases between them. CDR3 coding DNA: TGTGCCTGGAGTGGATATTACGGTTCTAACTATGGCTACACCTTC. Its translation: CAWSGYYGSNYGYTF.

This chain joins TRBV5-4 and TRBJ1-2; D not resolved. The germline V gene encodes CDR1 SGHNT and CDR2 YYREEE (reference sequence). This CDR3 region has 14 residues. V was cut by 0 bases and J by 0 bases, with 6 bases left in between. The CDR3, as DNA: TGTGCCAGCAGCTTGGTACAGACTAACTATGGCTACACCTTC. It translates to CASSLVQTNYGYTF.

V gene TRBV5-4 combines with J gene TRBJ1-3; D is uncertain. CDR1 SGHNT and CDR2 YYREEE come from the germline V gene (reference sequence). V gave up 3 bases and J gave up 3 bases, with 16 bases separating them. The CDR3 totals 16 residues. The DNA for the CDR3 is TGTGCCAGCAGCTCGAGGCTCCTAGGAGTTGGAAACACCATATATTTT. Amino acid sequence: CASSSRLLGVGNTIYF. Combining the CDR3 with reference TRBV5-4 and TRBJ1-3 gives the whole variable domain ETGVTQSPTHLIKTRGQQVTLRCSSQSGHNTVSWYQQALGQGPQFIFQYYREEENGRGNFPPRFSGLQFPNYSSELNVNALELDDSALYLCASSSRLLGVGNTIYFGEGSWLTVV.

V gene TRBV7-8 combines with J gene TRBJ1-2; D might be TRBD1 (5 bases). CDR1 SGHVS and CDR2 FQNEAQ come from the germline V gene. This CDR3 contains 14 residues. V lost 2 bases and J 5 bases, leaving 12 bases between the germline ends. Here the CDR3 reads CASSLPGTGYGYTF. DNA for the CDR3: TGTGCCAGCAGCTTACCAGGGACTGGGTATGGCTACACCTTC.

V and J are TRBV28 and TRBJ1-2; TRBD1 might be the D (6 bases). Trimming removed 7 bases from V and 0 bases from J, with 12 bases in between. Per germline, CDR1 MDHEN and CDR2 SYDVKM. This CDR3 is 14 amino acids long. The CDR3 spells CASTGQLSNYGYTF. CDR3 sequence (DNA): TGTGCCAGCACCGGACAGCTTTCTAACTATGGCTACACCTTC.

The V gene is TRBV12-3 or TRBV12-4, the J gene TRBJ2-1, with 7 bases matching TRBD2. V trimming: 4 bases; J trimming: 8 bases; junction bases outside the gene matches: 5. There are 13 residues in the CDR3. The chain's CDR3 is CASSWDYRDEQFF. DNA for the CDR3: TGTGCCAGCAGTTGGGACTATAGAGATGAGCAGTTCTTC.